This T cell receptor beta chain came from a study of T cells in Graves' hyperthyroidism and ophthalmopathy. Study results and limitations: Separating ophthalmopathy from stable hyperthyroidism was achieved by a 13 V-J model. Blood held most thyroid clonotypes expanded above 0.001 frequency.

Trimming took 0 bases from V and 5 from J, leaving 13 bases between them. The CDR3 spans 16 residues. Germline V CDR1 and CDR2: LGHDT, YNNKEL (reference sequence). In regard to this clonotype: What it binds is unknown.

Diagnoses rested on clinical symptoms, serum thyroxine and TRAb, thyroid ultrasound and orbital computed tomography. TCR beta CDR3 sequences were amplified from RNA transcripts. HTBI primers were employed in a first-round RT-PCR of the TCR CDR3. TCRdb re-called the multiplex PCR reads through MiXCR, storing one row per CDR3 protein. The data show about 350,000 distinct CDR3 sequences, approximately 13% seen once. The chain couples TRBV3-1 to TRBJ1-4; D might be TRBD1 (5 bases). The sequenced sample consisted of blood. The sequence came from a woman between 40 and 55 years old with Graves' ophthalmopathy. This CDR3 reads CASSQDQGGRNEKLFF. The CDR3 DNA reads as TGTGCCAGCAGCCAAGATCAGGGCGGAAGAAATGAAAAACTGTTTTTT.